The 27 T cell receptor beta chains below come from one sample, sequenced in a study of CD8 T cells in ankylosing spondylitis. TCRdb called the 5' RACE reads again in MiXCR, with one record for every CDR3 protein. Among a few hundred thousand distinct CDR3 sequences listed, 20% to 30% were seen once. The sequenced sample consisted of blood, either unsorted or a sorted T cell fraction (not recorded which). Source of these receptors: a male donor with ankylosing spondylitis or in good health (not recorded which).

This clonotype occurred a few times. J is TRBJ2-7 and V is TRBV20-1; 10 bases fit TRBD2. The V segment lost 3 bases and the J segment 2 bases; nucleotides outside the gene matches: 4. Germline CDR1 DFQATT, CDR2 SNEGSKA (reference sequence). This CDR3 contains 14 residues. The CDR3 sequence: CSARRLAGAYEQYF. The CDR3 coding sequence is TGCAGTGCTAGGCGGCTAGCGGGGGCCTACGAGCAGTACTTC.

This clonotype was recorded a few times. The rearrangement joins TRBV20-1 to TRBJ1-6; D remains ambiguous. The germline V gene has CDR1 DFQATT and CDR2 SNEGSKA (reference sequence). The CDR3 consists of 17 residues. Trimming took off 5 bases at V and 7 bases at J, with 24 bases between the two ends. CDR3 protein: CSAGRAGGQTSNSPLHF. The CDR3 nucleotides are TGCAGTGCTGGACGGGCGGGCGGTCAAACTTCCAATTCACCCCTCCACTTT.

The genes are TRBV19 and TRBJ2-3; no reliable D call. Per the germline V gene, CDR1 is LNHDA and CDR2 is SQIVND (reference sequence). This CDR3 has 16 residues. Trimming shortened V by 3 bases and J by 0 bases, and 13 bases separated the two germline ends. CDR3 in amino acids: CASSMGTPYSTDTQYF. The CDR3 region has the DNA TGTGCCAGTAGTATGGGCACCCCGTATAGCACAGATACGCAGTATTTT.

This chain joins TRBV12-3 or TRBV12-4 and TRBJ2-7, with TRBD1 as a possible D gene (6 bases). V dropped 2 bases and J dropped 2 bases, with 13 bases sitting between them. The CDR3 runs to 15 residues. The CDR3 here is CASSLHRDTAYEQYF. In nucleotides, the CDR3 is TGTGCCAGCAGTTTACACCGGGACACCGCCTACGAGCAGTACTTC.

The gene calls are TRBV12-3 or TRBV12-4 and TRBJ2-5; TRBD2 aligns across 8 bases. The CDR3 sequence is 14 residues long. The trim removed 6 bases at V and 2 bases at J, leaving 5 bases unmatched. Here the CDR3 reads CASRTTGGQETQYF. CDR3 nucleotides: TGTGCCAGCAGGACTACGGGGGGGCAAGAGACCCAGTACTTC.

This clonotype was seen at least ten times. V is TRBV12-3 or TRBV12-4 and J is TRBJ2-7; no firm D call. This CDR3 comprises 13 residues. Trimming removed 3 bases from V and 0 bases from J, with 6 bases in between. CDR3 sequence: CASSLGNSYEQYF. The CDR3 DNA follows: TGTGCCAGCAGTTTGGGCAACTCCTACGAGCAGTACTTC.

This sequence joins TRBV20-1 and TRBJ1-1; a possible D gene is TRBD1 (5 bases). The germline V and J ends were trimmed by 0 bases and 1 base, with 9 bases remaining between them. CDR3 length equals 14 residues. Germline V gene sequence: CDR1 DFQATT, CDR2 SNEGSKA (reference sequence). CDR3 nucleotide sequence: TGCAGTGCTAGAGATAATGGACAGAACACTGAAGCTTTCTTT. Translation: CSARDNGQNTEAFF.

This clonotype has a count of ten or more. The rearrangement uses TRBV20-1 and TRBJ1-2, with D hard to call. V was shortened by 4 bases and J by 4 bases, with 25 bases between the two germline ends. This CDR3 has 17 amino acids. The germline CDR1 and CDR2 sequences are DFQATT and SNEGSKA (reference sequence). Written as DNA, the CDR3 is TGCAGTGCTAAAACCAGTCAAACACGTTATAGTCGCTATGGCTACACCTTC. This translates into CSAKTSQTRYSRYGYTF.

This clonotype appeared a few times. For the CDR3, the DNA is TGCAGTGCTAGACTGATAGGGGTTTTGAACACTGAAGCTTTCTTT. Protein product: CSARLIGVLNTEAFF. V and J are TRBV20-1 and TRBJ1-1; a weak D match, TRBD1 (5 bases). This CDR3 has 15 residues. Trimming left V 2 bases short and J 0 bases short, with 13 bases between. CDR1 and CDR2 from the germline V gene are DFQATT and SNEGSKA (reference sequence).

In DNA, the CDR3 is TGTGCCAGCAGTTATTCGACAGCGAATCAGCCCCAGCATTTT. Its translation: CASSYSTANQPQHF. V is TRBV6-6 and J is TRBJ1-5; D might be TRBD1 (5 bases). The germline CDR1 and CDR2 sequences are MNHNY and SVGAGI (reference sequence). The CDR3 is 14 residues long. Trimming took off 3 bases at V and 4 bases at J, with 10 bases between the two ends.

This clonotype has ten or more counts. This rearrangement joins TRBV29-1 to TRBJ2-1; D call uncertain. V was shortened by 6 bases and J by 0 bases, with 18 bases between the two germline ends. The CDR3 is 16 amino acids. Germline V gives CDR1 SQVTM, CDR2 ANQGSEA. The chain's CDR3 is CSVAPRRRLSYNEQFF. DNA of the CDR3: TGCAGCGTCGCCCCGAGGCGGAGACTCTCCTACAATGAGCAGTTCTTC.

Only a few counts were recorded for this clonotype. This chain joins TRBV6-5 and TRBJ2-7, with 13 nucleotides matching TRBD2. The CDR3 length is 16 residues. Unmatched junction bases numbered 5, after V lost 4 bases and J lost 2 bases. CDR1 and CDR2 from the germline V gene are MNHEY and SVGAGI. The CDR3 coding sequence is TGTGCCAGCAGTTGGACTAGCGGGGGTCACACCTACGAGCAGTACTTC. This translates into CASSWTSGGHTYEQYF.

The chain has TRBV7-9 and TRBJ2-1; 10 bases map to TRBD2. The CDR3 is made up of 15 amino acids. CDR1 and CDR2 (germline): SEHNR, FQNEAQ (reference sequence). With V trimmed by 7 bases and J by 2 bases, 5 bases remained unmatched. The CDR3 spells CASTAGTSAYNEQFF. CDR3 nucleotides: TGTGCCAGCACCGCGGGGACTAGCGCCTACAATGAGCAGTTCTTC.

This clonotype has ten or more counts. The rearrangement joins TRBV20-1 to TRBJ2-5, with 10 bases fitting TRBD2. The germline CDR1 and CDR2 sequences are DFQATT and SNEGSKA (reference sequence). V dropped 2 bases and J dropped 1; count of bases not matched to a gene: 1. The CDR3 length is 14 residues. Here the CDR3 DNA reads TGCAGTGCTAGATCTAGCGGGGGCCAAGAGACCCAGTACTTC. It translates to CSARSSGGQETQYF.

The chain joins TRBV20-1 to TRBJ2-3; 8 nucleotides line up with TRBD2. V gave up 5 bases and J gave up 5 bases; unmatched junction bases: 15. Germline CDR1 and CDR2: DFQATT and SNEGSKA (reference sequence). The CDR3 totals 16 residues. CDR3 loop: CSAPPGTSHLIDTQYF. The CDR3 coding sequence is TGCAGTGCTCCCCCCGGGACTAGTCATCTCATAGATACGCAGTATTTT.

This clonotype has only a few counts. This CDR3 reads CSARAGTSGVETQYF. The CDR3, as DNA: TGCAGTGCTAGAGCCGGGACTAGCGGGGTAGAGACCCAGTACTTC. The chain couples TRBV20-1 to TRBJ2-5, with TRBD2 matching over 13 bases. The CDR3 totals 15 residues. CDR1 and CDR2 (germline): DFQATT, SNEGSKA (reference sequence). J lost 4 bases, V lost 1 base, and 3 bases had no gene match.

This clonotype has only a few counts. J is TRBJ2-5 and V is TRBV12-3 or TRBV12-4; TRBD2 matches 14 bases. V gave up 5 bases and J gave up 7 bases; unmatched junction bases: 6. The CDR3 has 15 residues. DNA for the CDR3: TGTGCCAGCAGTCCCCGACTAGCGGGGGGGTTGACCCAGTACTTC. Protein product: CASSPRLAGGLTQYF.

At least ten counts were recorded for this clonotype. The chain carries TRBV10-3 and TRBJ2-1, with D possibly matching TRBD2 (7 bases). The germline V and J ends were trimmed by 3 bases and 0 bases, with 15 bases remaining between them. Germline assignment: CDR1 ENHRY and CDR2 SYGVKD. The CDR3 totals 17 residues. The CDR3, as DNA: TGTGCCATCAGTGAAGATCGAGGGGGGGGCTCCTACAATGAGCAGTTCTTC. Its protein product is CAISEDRGGGSYNEQFF.

This clonotype showed up just a few times. The CDR3 protein is CASSLTFDPRQYF. The CDR3 DNA follows: TGTGCCAGCAGTTTGACGTTCGATCCCAGGCAGTATTTT. The chain links TRBV12-3 or TRBV12-4 to TRBJ2-3; D unclear. V dropped 3 bases and J dropped 11 bases, with 15 bases sitting between them. This CDR3 has 13 amino acids.

This clonotype was found many times. The rearrangement uses TRBV12-3 or TRBV12-4 and TRBJ2-5; 8 bases are a match to TRBD2. This CDR3 is built from 14 residues. V lost 0 bases, J lost 4 bases, and 1 base stayed unmatched. CDR3 sequence reads: CASSLALAGETQYF. DNA of the CDR3: TGTGCCAGCAGTTTAGCCCTAGCGGGAGAGACCCAGTACTTC.

This clonotype appeared many times. The chain employs TRBV11-2 and TRBJ2-5; unclear D gene. This CDR3 region has 11 residues. V was trimmed by 5 bases and J by 9 bases, leaving 10 bases between them. CDR1 and CDR2 from the germline V gene are SGHAT and FQNNGV. The CDR3 reads CASSERGAQYF. The DNA for the CDR3 is TGTGCCAGCAGCGAAAGAGGTGCCCAGTACTTC.

Only a few counts were recorded for this clonotype. The chain has TRBV7-6 and TRBJ1-3; D ambiguous. Trimming took 5 bases from V and 5 from J, leaving 10 bases between them. The V gene's germline CDR1 is SGHVS and CDR2 FNYEAQ. The CDR3 spans 13 residues. CDR3 nucleotide sequence: TGTGCCAGCAGCAGCTCCCTACGAAACACCATATATTTT. It encodes CASSSSLRNTIYF.

This clonotype was seen at least ten times. The gene calls are TRBV29-1 and TRBJ2-7; D is unresolved. The CDR3 is made up of 10 amino acids. Germline-derived CDR1 and CDR2 are SQVTM and ANQGSEA. Trimming shortened V by 6 bases and J by 6 bases, and 9 bases separated the two germline ends. CDR3 residues: CSVWGAEQYF. Here the CDR3 DNA reads TGCAGCGTATGGGGTGCCGAGCAGTACTTC.

This clonotype was found many times. This chain links TRBV4-1 with TRBJ1-1, with 8 bases aligning to TRBD1. Per germline, CDR1 MGHRA and CDR2 YSYEKL. This CDR3 has 15 amino acids. Trimming at V came to 4 bases and at J to 4 bases, leaving 8 bases not matched to a gene. DNA of the CDR3: TGCGCCAGCAGCCGCCCCGGACAGGGAGGCACTGAAGCTTTCTTT. Translating gives CASSRPGQGGTEAFF.

This clonotype has just a few counts. This sequence joins TRBV20-1 and TRBJ2-7, with D possibly TRBD2 on 5 matching bases. The ends were cut back, 0 bases at V and 1 base at J, with 10 bases in the middle. Germline loops: CDR1 DFQATT, CDR2 SNEGSKA (reference sequence). The CDR3 has 14 amino acids. CDR3 coding DNA: TGCAGTGCTAGAGATCGGGGTGCTTCCTACGAGCAGTACTTC. Translating it yields CSARDRGASYEQYF.

The rearrangement uses TRBV20-1 and TRBJ2-7; no clear D gene. This CDR3 has 10 amino acids. Germline lookup yields CDR1 DFQATT and CDR2 SNEGSKA (reference sequence). V was pared by 2 bases and J by 6 bases, with 5 bases between. This CDR3 reads CSARWVEQYF. The CDR3 coding sequence is TGCAGTGCTAGATGGGTCGAGCAGTACTTC.

The J gene is TRBJ2-1, the V gene TRBV3-1; D is ambiguous. Germline loops: CDR1 LGHDT, CDR2 YNNKEL (reference sequence). V lost 0 bases and J 6 bases, leaving 12 bases between the germline ends. The CDR3 totals 15 residues. CDR3 nucleotides: TGTGCCAGCAGCCAAGATATATCGGGCAGCAATGAGCAGTTCTTC. Protein: CASSQDISGSNEQFF.